Sequencing of this TCR beta chain was carried out in a study of blood T cells in healthy people across ages. Study-level findings and limits: When one million T cells were used, diversity estimates were thought to be underestimates. With unsorted PBMCs, a conclusive comparison of naive versus antigen-experienced cells was not possible.

Each donor supplied roughly 9.2 milliliters of peripheral blood. This clonotype was seen repeatedly, ten times or more. Its antigen is unknown. It was with a sample-barcoded 5' primer and a J-beta primer mix that a second PCR of roughly 7 to 11 cycles was run. MiXCR was run by TCRdb on the 5' RACE reads, yielding one entry per CDR3 protein. The repertoire holds more than 650,000 distinct CDR3 sequences, over 20% seen once, with roughly 22% in the top ten. V gave up 5 bases and J gave up 2 bases, with 9 bases separating them. Per the germline V gene, CDR1 is KGHSH and CDR2 is LQKENI. The CDR3 has 13 amino acids.

The receptor was derived from an older man in good health. This chain joins TRBV18 and TRBJ1-2; tentatively, D is TRBD1 (6 bases). Source material: blood. Here the CDR3 DNA reads TGTGCCAGCTCAACAGGACAGAACTATGGCTACACCTTC. Its translation: CASSTGQNYGYTF.